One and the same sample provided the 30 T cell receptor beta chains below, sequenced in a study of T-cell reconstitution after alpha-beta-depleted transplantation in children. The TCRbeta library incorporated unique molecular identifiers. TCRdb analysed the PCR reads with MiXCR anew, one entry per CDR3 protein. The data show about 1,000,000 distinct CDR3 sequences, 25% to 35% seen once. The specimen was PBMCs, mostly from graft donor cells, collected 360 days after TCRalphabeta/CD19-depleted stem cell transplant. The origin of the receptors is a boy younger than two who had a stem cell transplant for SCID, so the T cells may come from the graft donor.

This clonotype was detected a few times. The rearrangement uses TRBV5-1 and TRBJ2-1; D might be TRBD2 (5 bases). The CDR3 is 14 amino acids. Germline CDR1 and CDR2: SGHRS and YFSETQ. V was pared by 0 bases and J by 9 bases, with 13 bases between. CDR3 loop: CASSLEPSLSEQFF. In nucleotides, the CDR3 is TGCGCCAGCAGCTTGGAGCCTAGCCTAAGTGAGCAGTTCTTC.

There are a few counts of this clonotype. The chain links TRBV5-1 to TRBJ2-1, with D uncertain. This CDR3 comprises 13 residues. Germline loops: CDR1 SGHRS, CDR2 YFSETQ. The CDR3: CSLGRPADNEQFF. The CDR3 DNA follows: TGCTCCCTAGGGCGGCCCGCTGACAATGAGCAGTTCTTC.

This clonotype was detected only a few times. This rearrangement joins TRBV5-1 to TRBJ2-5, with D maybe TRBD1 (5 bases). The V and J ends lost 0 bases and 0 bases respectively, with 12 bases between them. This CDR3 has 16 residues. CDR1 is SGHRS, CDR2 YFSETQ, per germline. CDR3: CASSLGQTFYQETQYF. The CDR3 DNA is TGCGCCAGCAGCTTGGGACAGACCTTTTACCAAGAGACCCAGTACTTC.

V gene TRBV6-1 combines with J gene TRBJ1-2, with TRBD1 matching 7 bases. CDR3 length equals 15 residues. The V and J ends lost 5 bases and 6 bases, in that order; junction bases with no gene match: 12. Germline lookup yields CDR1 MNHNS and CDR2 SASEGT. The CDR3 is CASSQHVQGFDGYTF. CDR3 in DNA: TGTGCCAGCAGTCAGCACGTACAGGGGTTTGATGGCTACACCTTC.

CDR3 sequence reads: CASSLSGPRQPQHF. CDR3 nucleotides: TGTGCCAGCAGCTTAAGCGGGCCCAGACAGCCCCAGCATTTT. The chain employs TRBV7-2 and TRBJ1-5; D remains unclear. This CDR3 region has 14 residues. Trimming pared 2 bases from V and 7 bases from J, leaving 12 bases between. Germline CDR1 reads SGHTA; CDR2 reads FQGNSA.

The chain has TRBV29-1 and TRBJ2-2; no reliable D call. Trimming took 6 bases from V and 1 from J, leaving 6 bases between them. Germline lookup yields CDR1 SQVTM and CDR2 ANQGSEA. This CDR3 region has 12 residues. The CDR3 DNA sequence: TGCAGCGTCGGGTGGAACACCGGGGAGCTGTTTTTT. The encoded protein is CSVGWNTGELFF.

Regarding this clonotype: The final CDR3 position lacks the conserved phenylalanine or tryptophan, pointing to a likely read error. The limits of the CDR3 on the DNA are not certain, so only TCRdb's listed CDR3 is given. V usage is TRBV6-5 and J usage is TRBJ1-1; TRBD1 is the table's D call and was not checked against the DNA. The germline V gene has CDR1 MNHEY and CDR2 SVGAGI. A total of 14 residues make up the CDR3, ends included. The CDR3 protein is CASSYGSGARGSFC.

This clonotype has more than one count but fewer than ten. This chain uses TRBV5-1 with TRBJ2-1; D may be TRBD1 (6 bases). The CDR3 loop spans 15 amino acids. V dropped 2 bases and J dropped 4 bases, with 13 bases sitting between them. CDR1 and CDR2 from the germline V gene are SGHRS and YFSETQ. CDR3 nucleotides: TGCGCCAGCAGCTTCAGGACAGAGGCATACAATGAGCAGTTCTTC. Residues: CASSFRTEAYNEQFF.

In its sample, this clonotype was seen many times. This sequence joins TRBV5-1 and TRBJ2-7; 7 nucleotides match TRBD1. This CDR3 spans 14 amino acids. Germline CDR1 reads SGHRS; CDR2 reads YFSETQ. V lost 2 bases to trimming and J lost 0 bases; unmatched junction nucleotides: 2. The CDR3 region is CASSFWDSSYEQYF. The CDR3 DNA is TGCGCCAGCAGCTTTTGGGACAGCTCCTACGAGCAGTACTTC. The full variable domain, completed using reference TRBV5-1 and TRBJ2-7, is KAGVTQTPRYLIKTRGQQVTLSCSPISGHRSVSWYQQTPGQGLQFLFEYFSETQRNKGNFPGRFSGRQFSNSRSEMNVSTLELGDSALYLCASSFWDSSYEQYFGPGTRLTVT.

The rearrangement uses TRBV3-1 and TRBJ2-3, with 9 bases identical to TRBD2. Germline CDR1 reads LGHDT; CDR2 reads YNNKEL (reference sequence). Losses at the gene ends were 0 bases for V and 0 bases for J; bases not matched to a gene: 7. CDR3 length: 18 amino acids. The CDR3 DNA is TGTGCCAGCAGCCAAGATATCCCTAGCGGGGCGAGCACAGATACGCAGTATTTT. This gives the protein CASSQDIPSGASTDTQYF.

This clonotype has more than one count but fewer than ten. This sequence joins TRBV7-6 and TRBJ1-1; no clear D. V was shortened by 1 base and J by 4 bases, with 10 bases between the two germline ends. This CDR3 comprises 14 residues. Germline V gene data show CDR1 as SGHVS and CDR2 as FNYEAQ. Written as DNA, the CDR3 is TGTGCCAGCAGCTTAGTAGGGTCTGGCACTGAAGCTTTCTTT. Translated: CASSLVGSGTEAFF.

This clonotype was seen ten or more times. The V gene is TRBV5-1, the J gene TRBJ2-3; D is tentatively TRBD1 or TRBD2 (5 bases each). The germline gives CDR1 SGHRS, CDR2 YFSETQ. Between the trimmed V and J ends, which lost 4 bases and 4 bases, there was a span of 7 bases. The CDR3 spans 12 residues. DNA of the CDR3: TGCGCCAGCAGCGGGGGTTCAGATACGCAGTATTTT. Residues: CASSGGSDTQYF.

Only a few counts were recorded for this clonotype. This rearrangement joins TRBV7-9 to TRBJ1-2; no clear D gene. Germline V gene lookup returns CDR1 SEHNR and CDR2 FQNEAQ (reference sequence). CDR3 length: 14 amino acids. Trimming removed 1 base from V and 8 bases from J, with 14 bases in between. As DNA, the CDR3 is TGTGCCAGCAGCTTAGACAGTCGGTGGGGAGGCTACACCTTC. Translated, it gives CASSLDSRWGGYTF.

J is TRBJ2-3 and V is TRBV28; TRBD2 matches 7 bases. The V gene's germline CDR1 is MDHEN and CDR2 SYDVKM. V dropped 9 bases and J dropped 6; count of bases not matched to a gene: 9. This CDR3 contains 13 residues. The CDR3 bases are TGTGCCAGTCTGATGGGGGGGAAGGATACGCAGTATTTT. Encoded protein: CASLMGGKDTQYF.

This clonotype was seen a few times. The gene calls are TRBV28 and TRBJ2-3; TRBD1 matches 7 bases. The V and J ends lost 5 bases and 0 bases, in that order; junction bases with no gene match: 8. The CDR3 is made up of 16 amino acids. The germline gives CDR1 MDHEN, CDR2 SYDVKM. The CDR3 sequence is CASSIRQGISTDTQYF. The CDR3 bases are TGTGCCAGCAGTATCCGACAGGGAATTAGCACAGATACGCAGTATTTT. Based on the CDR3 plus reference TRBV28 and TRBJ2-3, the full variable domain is DVKVTQSSRYLVKRTGEKVFLECVQDMDHENMFWYRQDPGLGLRLIYFSYDVKMKEKGDIPEGYSVSREKKERFSLILESASTNQTSMYLCASSIRQGISTDTQYFGPGTRLTVL.

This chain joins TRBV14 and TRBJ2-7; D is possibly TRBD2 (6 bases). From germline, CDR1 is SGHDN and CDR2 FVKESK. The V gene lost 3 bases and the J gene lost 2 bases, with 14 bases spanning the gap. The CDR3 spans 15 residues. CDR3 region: CASSQMGLHAYEQYF. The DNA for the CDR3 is TGTGCCAGCAGCCAGATGGGACTCCATGCCTACGAGCAGTACTTC.

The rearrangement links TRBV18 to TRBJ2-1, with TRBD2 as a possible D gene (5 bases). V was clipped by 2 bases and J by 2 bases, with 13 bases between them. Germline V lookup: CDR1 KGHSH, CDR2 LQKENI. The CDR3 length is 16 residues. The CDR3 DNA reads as TGTGCCAGCTCACCAGAGGGCCCATCTCCCTACAATGAGCAGTTCTTC. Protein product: CASSPEGPSPYNEQFF. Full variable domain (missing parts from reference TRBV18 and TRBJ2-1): NAGVMQNPRHLVRRRGQEARLRCSPMKGHSHVYWYRQLPEEGLKFMVYLQKENIIDESGMPKERFSAEFPKEGPSILRIQQVVRGDSAAYFCASSPEGPSPYNEQFFGPGTRLTVL.

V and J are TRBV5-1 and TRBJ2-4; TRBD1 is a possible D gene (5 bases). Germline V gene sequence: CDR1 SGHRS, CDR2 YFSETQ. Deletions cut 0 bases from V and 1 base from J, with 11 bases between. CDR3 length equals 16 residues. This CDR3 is CASSLEAGLAKNIQYF. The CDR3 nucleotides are TGCGCCAGCAGCTTGGAGGCAGGGCTGGCCAAAAACATTCAGTACTTC. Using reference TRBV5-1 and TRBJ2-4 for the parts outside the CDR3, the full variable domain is KAGVTQTPRYLIKTRGQQVTLSCSPISGHRSVSWYQQTPGQGLQFLFEYFSETQRNKGNFPGRFSGRQFSNSRSEMNVSTLELGDSALYLCASSLEAGLAKNIQYFGAGTRLSVL.

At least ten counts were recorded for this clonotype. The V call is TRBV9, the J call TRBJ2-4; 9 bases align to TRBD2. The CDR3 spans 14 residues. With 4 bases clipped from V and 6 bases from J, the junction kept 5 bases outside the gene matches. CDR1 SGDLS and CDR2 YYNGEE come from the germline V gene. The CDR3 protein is CASSSGLAGNIQYF. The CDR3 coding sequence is TGTGCCAGCAGCTCGGGACTAGCAGGAAACATTCAGTACTTC. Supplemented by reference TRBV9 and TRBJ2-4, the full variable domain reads DSGVTQTPKHLITATGQRVTLRCSPRSGDLSVYWYQQSLDQGLQFLIQYYNGEERAKGNILERFSAQQFPDLHSELNLSSLELGDSALYFCASSSGLAGNIQYFGAGTRLSVL.

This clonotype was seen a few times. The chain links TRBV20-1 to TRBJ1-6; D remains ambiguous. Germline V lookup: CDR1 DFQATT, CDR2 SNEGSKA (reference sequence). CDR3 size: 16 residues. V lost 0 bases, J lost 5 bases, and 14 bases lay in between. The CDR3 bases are TGCAGTGCTAGAGAGTGGGAGCTACGGGATAATTCACCCCTCCACTTT. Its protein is CSAREWELRDNSPLHF.

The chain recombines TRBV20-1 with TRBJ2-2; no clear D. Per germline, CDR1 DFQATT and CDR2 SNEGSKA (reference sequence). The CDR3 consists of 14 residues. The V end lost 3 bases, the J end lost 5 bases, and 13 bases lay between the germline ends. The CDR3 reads CSASLTAATGELFF. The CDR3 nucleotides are TGCAGTGCTAGTTTAACGGCGGCTACCGGGGAGCTGTTTTTT.

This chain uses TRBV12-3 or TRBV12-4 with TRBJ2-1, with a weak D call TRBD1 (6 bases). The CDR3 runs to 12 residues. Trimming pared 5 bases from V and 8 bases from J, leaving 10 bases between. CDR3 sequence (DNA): TGTGCCAGCAGTATCAGGGGCGATGAGCAGTTCTTC. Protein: CASSIRGDEQFF.

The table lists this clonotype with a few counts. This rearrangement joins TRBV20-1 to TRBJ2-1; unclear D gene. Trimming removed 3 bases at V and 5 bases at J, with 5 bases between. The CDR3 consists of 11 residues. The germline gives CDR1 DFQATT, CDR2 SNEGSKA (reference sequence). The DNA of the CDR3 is TGCAGTGCTAGTTCGCACAATGAGCAGTTCTTC. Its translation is CSASSHNEQFF.

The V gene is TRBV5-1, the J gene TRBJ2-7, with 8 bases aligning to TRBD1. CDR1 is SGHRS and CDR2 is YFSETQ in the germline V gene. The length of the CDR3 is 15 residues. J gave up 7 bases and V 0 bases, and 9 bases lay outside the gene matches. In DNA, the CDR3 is TGCGCCAGCAGCTTGGAGGGGACAGGACTCGGAGAGCAGTACTTC. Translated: CASSLEGTGLGEQYF.

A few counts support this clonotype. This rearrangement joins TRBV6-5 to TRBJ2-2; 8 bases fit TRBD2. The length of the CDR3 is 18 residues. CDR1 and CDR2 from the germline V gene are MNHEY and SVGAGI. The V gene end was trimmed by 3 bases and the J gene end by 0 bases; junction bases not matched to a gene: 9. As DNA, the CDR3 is TGTGCCAGCAGTTATTGGCTAGCGGGTACCGCGAACACCGGGGAGCTGTTTTTT. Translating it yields CASSYWLAGTANTGELFF.

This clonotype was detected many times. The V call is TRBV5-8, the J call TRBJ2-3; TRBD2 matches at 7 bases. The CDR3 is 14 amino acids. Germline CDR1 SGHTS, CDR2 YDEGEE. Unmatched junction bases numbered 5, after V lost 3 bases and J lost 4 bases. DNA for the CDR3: TGTGCCAGCAGCTCTGGACTAGAGGCAGATACGCAGTATTTT. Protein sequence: CASSSGLEADTQYF.

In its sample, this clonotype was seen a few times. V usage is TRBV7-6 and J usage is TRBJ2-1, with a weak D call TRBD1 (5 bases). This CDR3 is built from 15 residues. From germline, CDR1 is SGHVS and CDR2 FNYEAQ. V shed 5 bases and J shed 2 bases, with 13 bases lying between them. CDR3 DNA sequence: TGTGCCAGCAGCCGAGCCGACAGTACCTACAATGAGCAGTTCTTC. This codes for CASSRADSTYNEQFF.

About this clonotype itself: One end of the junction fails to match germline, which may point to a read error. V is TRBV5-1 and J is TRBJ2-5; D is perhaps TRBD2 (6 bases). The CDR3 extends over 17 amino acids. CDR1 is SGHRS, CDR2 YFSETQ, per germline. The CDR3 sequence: CASSLEGPNPYQETQYF. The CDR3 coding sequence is TGCGCCAGCAGTTTGGAGGGGCCAAATCCGTACCAAGAGACCCAGTACTTC.

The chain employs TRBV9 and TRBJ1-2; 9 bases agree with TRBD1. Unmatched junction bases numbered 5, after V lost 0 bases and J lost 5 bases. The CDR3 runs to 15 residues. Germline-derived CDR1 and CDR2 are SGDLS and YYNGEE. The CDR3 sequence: CASSVEDRGLYGYTF. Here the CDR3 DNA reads TGTGCCAGCAGCGTAGAGGACAGGGGTTTATATGGCTACACCTTC.

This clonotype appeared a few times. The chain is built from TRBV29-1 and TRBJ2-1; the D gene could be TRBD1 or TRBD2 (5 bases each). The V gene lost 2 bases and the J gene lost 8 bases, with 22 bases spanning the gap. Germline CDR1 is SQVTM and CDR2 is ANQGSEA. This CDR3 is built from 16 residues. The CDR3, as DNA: TGCAGCGTTGAATGGGGCCTGGCGACCCACGGGGATGAGCAGTTCTTC. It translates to CSVEWGLATHGDEQFF.